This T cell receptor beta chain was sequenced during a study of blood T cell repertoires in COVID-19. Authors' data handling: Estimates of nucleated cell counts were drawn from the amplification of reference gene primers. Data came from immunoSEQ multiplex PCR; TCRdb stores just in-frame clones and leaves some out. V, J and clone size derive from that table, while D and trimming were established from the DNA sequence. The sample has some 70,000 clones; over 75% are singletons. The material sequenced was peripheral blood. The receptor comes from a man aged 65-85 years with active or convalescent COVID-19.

CDR3 amino acids: CSVNVGGGYTF. Here the CDR3 DNA reads TGCAGCGTCAACGTGGGGGGTGGCTACACCTTC. The genes are TRBV29-1 and TRBJ1-2; TRBD1 is a possible D gene (5 bases). The CDR3 is 11 amino acids. In germline, CDR1 is SQVTM, CDR2 ANQGSEA. V gave up 6 bases and J gave up 7 bases, with 12 bases separating them. Based on the CDR3 plus reference TRBV29-1 and TRBJ1-2, the full variable domain is SAVISQKPSRDICQRGTSLTIQCQVDSQVTMMFWYRQQPGQSLTLIATANQGSEATYESGFVIDKFPISRPNLTFSTLTVSNMSPEDSSIYLCSVNVGGGYTFGSGTRLTVV.